This TCR beta chain is from a study of shared clonotypes between healthy human individuals. Broader study findings: Clonotypes which were not shared had lower generation probabilities than clonotypes that all four donors shared.

V was clipped by 6 bases and J by 5 bases, with 17 bases between them. CDR1 and CDR2 (germline): KGHSH, LQKENI. The CDR3 totals 14 residues. Method: immunoSEQ multiplex PCR; TCRdb's copy keeps in-frame clones and lacks some. The data show roughly 1 million clones, with about 80% seen just once and 1.4% to 1.5% held by the top ten. Of note for this clone: Its antigen remains unknown.

J is TRBJ2-7 and V is TRBV18, with a tentative D call TRBD1 (5 bases). The TCR comes from a man in his late teens or twenties in good health. What was sequenced was memory CD4+ T cells sorted from blood. Subset here: CD45RA-negative fraction. The CDR3 is CASSPSGSGNEQYF. Written as DNA, the CDR3 is TGTGCCAGCTCGCCCTCAGGGTCAGGAAACGAGCAGTACTTC.